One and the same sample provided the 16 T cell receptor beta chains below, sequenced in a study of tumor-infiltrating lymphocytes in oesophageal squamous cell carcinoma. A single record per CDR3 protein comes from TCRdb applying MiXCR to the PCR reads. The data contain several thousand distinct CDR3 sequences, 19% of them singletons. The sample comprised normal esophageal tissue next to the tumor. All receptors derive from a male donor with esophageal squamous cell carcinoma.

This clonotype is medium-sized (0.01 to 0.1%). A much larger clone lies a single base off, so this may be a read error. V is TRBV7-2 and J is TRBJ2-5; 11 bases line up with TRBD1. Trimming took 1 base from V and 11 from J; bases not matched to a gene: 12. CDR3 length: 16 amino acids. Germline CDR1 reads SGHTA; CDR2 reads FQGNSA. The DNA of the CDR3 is TGTGCCAGCAGCTTAGTCAGCGGACAGGGGGCCAATGAGCAGTACTTC. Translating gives CASSLVSGQGANEQYF.

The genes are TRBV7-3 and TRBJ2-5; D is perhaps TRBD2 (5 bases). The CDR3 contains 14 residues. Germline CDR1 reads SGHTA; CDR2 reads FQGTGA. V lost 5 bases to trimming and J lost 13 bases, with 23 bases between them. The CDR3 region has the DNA TGTGCCAGCAGCCCCACGTTGGGAGCCGGGGAGCTGTACTTC. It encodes CASSPTLGAGELYF.

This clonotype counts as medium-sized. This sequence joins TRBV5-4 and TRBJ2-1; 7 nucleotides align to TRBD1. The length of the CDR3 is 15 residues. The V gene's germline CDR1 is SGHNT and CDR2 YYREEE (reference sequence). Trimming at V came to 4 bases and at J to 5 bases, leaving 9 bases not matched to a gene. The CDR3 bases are TGTGCCAGCAGCAGGGACAGACGGGGTGACAATGAGCAGTTCTTC. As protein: CASSRDRRGDNEQFF.

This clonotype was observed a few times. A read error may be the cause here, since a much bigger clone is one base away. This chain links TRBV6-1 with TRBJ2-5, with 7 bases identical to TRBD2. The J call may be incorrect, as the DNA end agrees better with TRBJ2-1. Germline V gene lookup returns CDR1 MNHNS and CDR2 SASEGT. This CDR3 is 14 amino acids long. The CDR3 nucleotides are TGTGCCAGCAGTGACGGGCTAGCGGACTACGAGCAGTTCTTC. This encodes CASSDGLADYEQFF.

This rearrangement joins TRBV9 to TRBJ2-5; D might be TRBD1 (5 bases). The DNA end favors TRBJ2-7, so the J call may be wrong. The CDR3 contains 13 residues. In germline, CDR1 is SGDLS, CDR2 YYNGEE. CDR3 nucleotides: TGTGCCAGCAGCGTAGTTGGGGCCCGCGAGCAGTACTTC. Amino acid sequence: CASSVVGAREQYF.

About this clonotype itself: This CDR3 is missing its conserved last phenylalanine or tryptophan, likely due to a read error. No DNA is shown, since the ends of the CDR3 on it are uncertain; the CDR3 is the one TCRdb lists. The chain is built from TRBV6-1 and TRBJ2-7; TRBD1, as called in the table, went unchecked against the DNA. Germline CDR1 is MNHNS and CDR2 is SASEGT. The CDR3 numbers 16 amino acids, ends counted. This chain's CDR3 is CASSHRGPEAGYTFGS.

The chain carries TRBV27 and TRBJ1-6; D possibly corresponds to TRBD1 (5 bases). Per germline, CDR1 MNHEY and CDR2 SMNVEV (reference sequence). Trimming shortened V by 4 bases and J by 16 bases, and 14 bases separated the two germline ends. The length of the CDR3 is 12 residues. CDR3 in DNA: TGTGCCAGCAGTTCCCTGGACACCAAACTCCACTTT. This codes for CASSSLDTKLHF.

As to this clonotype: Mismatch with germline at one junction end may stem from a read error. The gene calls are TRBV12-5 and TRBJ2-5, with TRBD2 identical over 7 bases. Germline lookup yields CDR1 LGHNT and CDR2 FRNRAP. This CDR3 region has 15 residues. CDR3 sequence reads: CASGLVFPGRRRAVF. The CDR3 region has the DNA TGTGCTAGTGGTTTGGTTTTCCCCGGGAGGAGGCGAGCAGTATTT.

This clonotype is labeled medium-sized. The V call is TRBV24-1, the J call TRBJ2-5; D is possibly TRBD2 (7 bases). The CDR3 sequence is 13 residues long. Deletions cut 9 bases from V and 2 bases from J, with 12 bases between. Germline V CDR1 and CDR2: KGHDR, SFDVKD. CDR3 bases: TGTGCCACCCGAGGGGGGGGGCAAGAGACCCAGTACTTC. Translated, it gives CATRGGGQETQYF.

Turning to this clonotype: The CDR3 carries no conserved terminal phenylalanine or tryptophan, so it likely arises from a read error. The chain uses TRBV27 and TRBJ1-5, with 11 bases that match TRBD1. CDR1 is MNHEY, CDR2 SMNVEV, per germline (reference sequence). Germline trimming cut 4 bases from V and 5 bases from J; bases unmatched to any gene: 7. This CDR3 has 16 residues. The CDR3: CASSSLRTGGHQPQHC. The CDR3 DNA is TGTGCCAGCAGTTCACTACGGACAGGGGGCCATCAGCCCCAGCATTGT.

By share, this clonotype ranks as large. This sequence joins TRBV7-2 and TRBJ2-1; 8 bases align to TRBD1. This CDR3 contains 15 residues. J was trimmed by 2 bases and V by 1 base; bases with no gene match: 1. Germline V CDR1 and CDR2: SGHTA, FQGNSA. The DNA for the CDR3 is TGTGCCAGCAGCTTAGGGACAGGGCCCTACAATGAGCAGTTCTTC. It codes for CASSLGTGPYNEQFF.

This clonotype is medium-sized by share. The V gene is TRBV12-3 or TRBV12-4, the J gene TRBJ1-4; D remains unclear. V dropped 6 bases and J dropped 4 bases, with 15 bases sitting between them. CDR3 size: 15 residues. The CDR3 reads CASRAPGTVNEKLFF. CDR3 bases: TGTGCCAGCAGGGCACCGGGAACAGTTAATGAAAAACTGTTTTTT.

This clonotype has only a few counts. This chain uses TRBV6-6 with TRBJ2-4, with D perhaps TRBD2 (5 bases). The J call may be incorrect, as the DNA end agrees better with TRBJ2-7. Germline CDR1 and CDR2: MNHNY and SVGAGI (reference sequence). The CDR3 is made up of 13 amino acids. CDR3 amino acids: CASSYGERYEQYF. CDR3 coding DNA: TGTGCCAGCAGTTACGGGGAGAGATACGAGCAGTACTTC.

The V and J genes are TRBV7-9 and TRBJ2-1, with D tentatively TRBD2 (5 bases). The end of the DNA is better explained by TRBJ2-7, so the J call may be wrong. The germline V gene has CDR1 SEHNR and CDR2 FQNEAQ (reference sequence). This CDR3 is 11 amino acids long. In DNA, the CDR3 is TGTGCCAGCAGCTTCCGGGAAGCGCAGTACTTC. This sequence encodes CASSFREAQYF.

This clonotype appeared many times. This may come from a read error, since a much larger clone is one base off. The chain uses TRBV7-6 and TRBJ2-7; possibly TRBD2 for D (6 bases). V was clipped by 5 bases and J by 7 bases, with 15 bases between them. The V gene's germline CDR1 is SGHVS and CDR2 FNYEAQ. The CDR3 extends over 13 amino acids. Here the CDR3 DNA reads TGTGCCAGCAGCGTGGGACTTTACAATGAGCAGTACTTC. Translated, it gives CASSVGLYNEQYF.

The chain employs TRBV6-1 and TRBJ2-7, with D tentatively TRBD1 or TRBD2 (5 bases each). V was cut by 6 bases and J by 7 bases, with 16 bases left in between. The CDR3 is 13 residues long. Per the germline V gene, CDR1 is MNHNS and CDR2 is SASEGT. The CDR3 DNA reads TGTGCCAGCAGAGACCGAGGGGTCACTGAGCAGTACTTC. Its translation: CASRDRGVTEQYF.